This T cell receptor (beta chain) appears in the sequencing data of a study of T cells in localized non-small cell lung cancer. In the case of this clone: A junction end diverges from the germline sequence, so it may reflect a read error.

This table comes from immunoSEQ multiplex PCR, and its TCRdb copy is limited to in-frame clones, with some not included. The top ten clones hold 1% to 1.5% of a sample with about 76,000 clones, about 81% of them seen once. The clonotype was recovered from a female donor older than 55 with stage I lung adenocarcinoma. The material sequenced was peripheral blood, taken before any cancer treatment.

The CDR3 region is CASSPSGTSGLWDF. As DNA, the CDR3 is TGTGCCAGTAGTCCTTCCGGGACTAGCGGGCTCTGGGACTTC. J is TRBJ2-7 and V is TRBV19; TRBD2 aligns across 12 bases. The CDR3 contains 14 residues. Germline loops: CDR1 LNHDA, CDR2 SQIVND (reference sequence).